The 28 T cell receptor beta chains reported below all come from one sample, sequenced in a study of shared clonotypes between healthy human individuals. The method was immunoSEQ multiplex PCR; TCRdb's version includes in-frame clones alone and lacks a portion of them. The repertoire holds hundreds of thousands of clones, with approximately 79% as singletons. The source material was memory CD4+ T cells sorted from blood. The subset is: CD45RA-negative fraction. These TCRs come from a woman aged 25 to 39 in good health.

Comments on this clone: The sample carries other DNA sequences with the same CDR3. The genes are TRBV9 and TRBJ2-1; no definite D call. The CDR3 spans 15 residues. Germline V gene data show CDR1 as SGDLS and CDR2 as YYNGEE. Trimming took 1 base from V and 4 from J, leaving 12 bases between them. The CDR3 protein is CASSVSLSSYNEQFF. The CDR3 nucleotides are TGTGCCAGCAGCGTATCCTTAAGCTCTTACAATGAGCAGTTCTTC.

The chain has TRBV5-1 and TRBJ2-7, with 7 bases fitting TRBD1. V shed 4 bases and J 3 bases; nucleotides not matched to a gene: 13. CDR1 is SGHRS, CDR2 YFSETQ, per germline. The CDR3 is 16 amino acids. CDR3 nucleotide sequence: TGCGCCAGCAGCGGGGGCCCCCAGGGGGATCGCTACGAGCAGTACTTC. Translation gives CASSGGPQGDRYEQYF.

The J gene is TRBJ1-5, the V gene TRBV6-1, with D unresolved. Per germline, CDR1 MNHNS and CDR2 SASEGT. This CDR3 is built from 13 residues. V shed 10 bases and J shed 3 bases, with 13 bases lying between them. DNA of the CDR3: TGTGCCACCCGCTGGGAGAACAATCAGCCCCAGCATTTT. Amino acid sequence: CATRWENNQPQHF.

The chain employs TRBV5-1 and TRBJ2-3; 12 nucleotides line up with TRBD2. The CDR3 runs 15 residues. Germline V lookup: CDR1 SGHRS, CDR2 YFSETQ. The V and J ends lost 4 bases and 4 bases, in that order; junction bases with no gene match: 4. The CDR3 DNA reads TGCGCCAGCAGCCGGACTAGCGGGATCTCAGATACGCAGTATTTT. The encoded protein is CASSRTSGISDTQYF.

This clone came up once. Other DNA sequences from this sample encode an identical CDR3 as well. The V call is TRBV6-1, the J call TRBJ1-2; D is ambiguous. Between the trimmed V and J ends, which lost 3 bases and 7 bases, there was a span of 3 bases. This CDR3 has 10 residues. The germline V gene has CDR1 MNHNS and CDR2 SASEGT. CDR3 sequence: CASSDRGYTF. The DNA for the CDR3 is TGTGCCAGCAGTGACCGTGGCTACACCTTC.

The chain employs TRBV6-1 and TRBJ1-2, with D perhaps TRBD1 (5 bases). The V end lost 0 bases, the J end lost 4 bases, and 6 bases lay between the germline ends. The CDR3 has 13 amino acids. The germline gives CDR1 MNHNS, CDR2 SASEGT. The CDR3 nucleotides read TGTGCCAGCAGTGAAGCAGGGGTCTATGGCTACACCTTC. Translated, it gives CASSEAGVYGYTF.

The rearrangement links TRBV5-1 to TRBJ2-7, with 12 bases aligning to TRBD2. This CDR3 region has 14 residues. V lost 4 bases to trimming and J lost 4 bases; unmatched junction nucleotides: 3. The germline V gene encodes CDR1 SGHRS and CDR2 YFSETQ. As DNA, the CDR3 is TGCGCCAGCAGCCTGACTAGCGGGAGATACGAGCAGTACTTC. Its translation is CASSLTSGRYEQYF.

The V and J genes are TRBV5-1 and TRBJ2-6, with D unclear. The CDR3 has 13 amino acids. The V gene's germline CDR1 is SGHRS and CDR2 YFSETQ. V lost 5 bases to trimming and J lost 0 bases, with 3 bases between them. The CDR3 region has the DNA TGCGCCAGCAGAGACTCTGGGGCCAACGTCCTGACTTTC. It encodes CASRDSGANVLTF.

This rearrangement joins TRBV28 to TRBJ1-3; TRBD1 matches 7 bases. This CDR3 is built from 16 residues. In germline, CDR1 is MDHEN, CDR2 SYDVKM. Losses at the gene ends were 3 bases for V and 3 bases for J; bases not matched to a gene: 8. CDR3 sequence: CASSLFTGVGGNTIYF. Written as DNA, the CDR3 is TGTGCCAGCAGTTTGTTTACAGGGGTTGGTGGAAACACCATATATTTT.

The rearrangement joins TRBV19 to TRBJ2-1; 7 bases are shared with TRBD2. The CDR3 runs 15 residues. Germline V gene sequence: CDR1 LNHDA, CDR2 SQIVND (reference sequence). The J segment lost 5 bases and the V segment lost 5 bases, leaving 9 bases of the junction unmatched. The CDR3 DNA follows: TGTGCCAGTAGTCCCTTAGCGGGTCTAAACAATGAGCAGTTCTTC. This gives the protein CASSPLAGLNNEQFF. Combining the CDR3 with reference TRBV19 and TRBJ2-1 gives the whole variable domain DGGITQSPKYLFRKEGQNVTLSCEQNLNHDAMYWYRQDPGQGLRLIYYSQIVNDFQKGDIAEGYSVSREKKESFPLTVTSAQKNPTAFYLCASSPLAGLNNEQFFGPGTRLTVL.

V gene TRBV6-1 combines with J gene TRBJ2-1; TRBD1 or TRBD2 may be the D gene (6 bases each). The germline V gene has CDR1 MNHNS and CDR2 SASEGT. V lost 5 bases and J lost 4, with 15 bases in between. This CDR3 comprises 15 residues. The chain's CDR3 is CASSNAGQIYNEQFF. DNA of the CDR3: TGTGCCAGCAGTAACGCGGGACAAATATACAATGAGCAGTTCTTC.

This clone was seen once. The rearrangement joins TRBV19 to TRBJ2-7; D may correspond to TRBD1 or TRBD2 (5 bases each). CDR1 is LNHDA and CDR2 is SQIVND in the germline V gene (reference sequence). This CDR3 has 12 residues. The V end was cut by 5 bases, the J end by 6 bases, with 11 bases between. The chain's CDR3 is CASSYAGAEQYF. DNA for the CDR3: TGTGCCAGTAGTTACGCCGGGGCCGAGCAGTACTTC.

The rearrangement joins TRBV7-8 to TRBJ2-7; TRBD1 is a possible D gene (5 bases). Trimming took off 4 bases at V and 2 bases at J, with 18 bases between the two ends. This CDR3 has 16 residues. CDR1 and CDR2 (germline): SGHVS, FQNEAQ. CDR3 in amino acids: CASSSLPDISPYEQYF. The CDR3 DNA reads TGTGCCAGCAGCTCCCTTCCGGACATCAGCCCCTACGAGCAGTACTTC.

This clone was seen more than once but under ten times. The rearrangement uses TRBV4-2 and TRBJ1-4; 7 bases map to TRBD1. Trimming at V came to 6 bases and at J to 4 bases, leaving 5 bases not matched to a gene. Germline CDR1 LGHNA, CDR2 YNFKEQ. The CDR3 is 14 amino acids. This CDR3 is CASRGDRVNEKLFF. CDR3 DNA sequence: TGTGCCAGCAGGGGGGACAGAGTTAATGAAAAACTGTTTTTT.

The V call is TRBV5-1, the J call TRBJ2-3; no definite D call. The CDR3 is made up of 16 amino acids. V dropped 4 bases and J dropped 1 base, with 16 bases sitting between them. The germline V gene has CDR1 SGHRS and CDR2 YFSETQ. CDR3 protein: CASSPITTPGTDTQYF. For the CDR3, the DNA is TGCGCCAGCAGCCCTATAACTACCCCCGGCACAGATACGCAGTATTTT.

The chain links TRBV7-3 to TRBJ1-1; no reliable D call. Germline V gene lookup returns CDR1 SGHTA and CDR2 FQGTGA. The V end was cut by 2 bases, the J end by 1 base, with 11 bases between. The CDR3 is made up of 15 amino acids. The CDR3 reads CASSLVGSRNTEAFF. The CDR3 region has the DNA TGTGCCAGCAGCTTAGTAGGCAGCCGGAACACTGAAGCTTTCTTT.

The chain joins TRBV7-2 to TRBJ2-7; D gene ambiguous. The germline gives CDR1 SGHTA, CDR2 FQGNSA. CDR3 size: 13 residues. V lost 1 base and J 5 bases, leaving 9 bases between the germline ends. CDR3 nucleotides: TGTGCCAGCAGCTTAGAATTACGGCACGAGCAGTACTTC. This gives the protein CASSLELRHEQYF. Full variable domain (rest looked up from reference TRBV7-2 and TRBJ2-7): GAGVSQSPSNKVTEKGKDVELRCDPISGHTALYWYRQSLGQGLEFLIYFQGNSAPDKSGLPSDRFSAERTGGSVSTLTIQRTQQEDSAVYLCASSLELRHEQYFGPGTRLTVT.

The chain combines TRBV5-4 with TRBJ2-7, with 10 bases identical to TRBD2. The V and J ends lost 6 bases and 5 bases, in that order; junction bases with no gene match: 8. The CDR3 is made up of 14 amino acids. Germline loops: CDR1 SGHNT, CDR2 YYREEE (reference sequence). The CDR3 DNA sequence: TGTGCCAGCACCTTTAGCGGGAGGTCCAACGAGCAGTACTTC. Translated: CASTFSGRSNEQYF.

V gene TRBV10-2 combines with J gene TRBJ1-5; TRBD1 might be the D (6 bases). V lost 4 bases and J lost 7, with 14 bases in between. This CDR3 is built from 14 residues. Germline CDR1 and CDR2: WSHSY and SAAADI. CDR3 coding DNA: TGCGCCAGCAGTGTAGGCAGGGGACAACAGCCCCAGCATTTT. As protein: CASSVGRGQQPQHF.

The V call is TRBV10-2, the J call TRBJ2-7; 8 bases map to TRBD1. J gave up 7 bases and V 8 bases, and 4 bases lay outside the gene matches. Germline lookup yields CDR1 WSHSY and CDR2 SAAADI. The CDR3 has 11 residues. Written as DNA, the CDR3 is TGCGCCAGCCAGACAGGGGCGGAGCAGTACTTC. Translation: CASQTGAEQYF.

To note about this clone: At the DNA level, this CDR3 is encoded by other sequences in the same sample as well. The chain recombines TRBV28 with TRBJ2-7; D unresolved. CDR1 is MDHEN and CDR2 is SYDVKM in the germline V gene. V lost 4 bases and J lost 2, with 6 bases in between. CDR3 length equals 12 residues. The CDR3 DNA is TGTGCCAGCAGTTCCGCGCCCTACGAGCAGTACTTC. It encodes CASSSAPYEQYF.

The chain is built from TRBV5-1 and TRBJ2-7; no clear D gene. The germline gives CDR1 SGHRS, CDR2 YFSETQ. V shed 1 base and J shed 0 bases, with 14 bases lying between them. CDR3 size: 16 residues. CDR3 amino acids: CASSLIKTGSSYEQYF. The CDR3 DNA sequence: TGCGCCAGCAGCTTGATTAAGACCGGTAGCTCCTACGAGCAGTACTTC.

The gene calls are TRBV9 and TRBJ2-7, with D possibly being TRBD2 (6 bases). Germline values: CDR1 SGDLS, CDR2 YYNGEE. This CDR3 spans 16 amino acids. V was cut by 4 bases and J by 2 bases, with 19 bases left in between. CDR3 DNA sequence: TGTGCCAGCAGCCCCCGAAGATCGGGAGTACCCTACGAGCAGTACTTC. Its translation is CASSPRRSGVPYEQYF.

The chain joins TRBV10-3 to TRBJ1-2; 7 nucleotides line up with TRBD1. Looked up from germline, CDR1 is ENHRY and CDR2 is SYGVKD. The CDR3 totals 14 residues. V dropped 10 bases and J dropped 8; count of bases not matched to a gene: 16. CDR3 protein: CATRRLDTGEGYTF. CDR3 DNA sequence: TGTGCCACCCGCCGACTGGATACAGGGGAAGGCTACACCTTC.

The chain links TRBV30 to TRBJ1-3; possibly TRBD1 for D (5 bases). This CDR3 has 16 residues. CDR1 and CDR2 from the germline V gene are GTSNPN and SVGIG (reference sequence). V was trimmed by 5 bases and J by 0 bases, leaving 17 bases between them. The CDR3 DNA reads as TGTGCCTGGCTCTTGGGGGAATCCAGCTCTGGAAACACCATATATTTT. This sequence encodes CAWLLGESSSGNTIYF.

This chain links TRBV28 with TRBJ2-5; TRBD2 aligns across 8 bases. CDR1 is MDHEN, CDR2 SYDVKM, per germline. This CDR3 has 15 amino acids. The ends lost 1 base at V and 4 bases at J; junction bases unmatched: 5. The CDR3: CASSLYSGGRETQYF. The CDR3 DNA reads TGTGCCAGCAGTTTATATTCGGGAGGGAGAGAGACCCAGTACTTC.

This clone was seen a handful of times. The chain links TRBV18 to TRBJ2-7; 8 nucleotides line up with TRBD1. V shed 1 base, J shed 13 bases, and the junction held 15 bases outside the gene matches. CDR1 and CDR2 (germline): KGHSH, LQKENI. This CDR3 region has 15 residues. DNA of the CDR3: TGTGCCAGCTCACCACTGGACAGGGCGTCCACGAGCAGCTACTTC. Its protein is CASSPLDRASTSSYF.

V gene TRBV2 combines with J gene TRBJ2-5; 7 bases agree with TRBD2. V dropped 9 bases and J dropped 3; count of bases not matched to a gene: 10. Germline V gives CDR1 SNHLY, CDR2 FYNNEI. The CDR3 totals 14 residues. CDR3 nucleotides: TGTGCCAGGGGGGAGGGGAGCGAGGAAGAGACCCAGTACTTC. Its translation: CARGEGSEEETQYF. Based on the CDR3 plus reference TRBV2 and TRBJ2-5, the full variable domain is EPEVTQTPSHQVTQMGQEVILRCVPISNHLYFYWYRQILGQKVEFLVSFYNNEISEKSEIFDDQFSVERPDGSNFTLKIRSTKLEDSAMYFCARGEGSEEETQYFGPGTRLLVL.